The 21 T cell receptor beta chains presented below share a single source sample, sequenced in a study of blood T cells in healthy people across ages. A second PCR of 7 to 11 cycles used a sample-barcoded 5' primer and a J-beta primer mix. TCRdb reprocessed the 5' RACE reads via MiXCR and lists one record per CDR3 protein. Found here are some 930,000 distinct CDR3 sequences, 25% to 30% of them singletons; the top ten hold approximately 10%. These data also featured in a second study, about T cells of mothers and their children.

The sample taken for sequencing was blood. Every receptor here comes from a woman between 35 and 50 years old in good health.

This chain joins TRBV7-3 and TRBJ2-3; 8 bases line up with TRBD2. V lost 1 base to trimming and J lost 0 bases; unmatched junction nucleotides: 3. The length of the CDR3 is 16 residues. CDR1 and CDR2 (germline): SGHTA, FQGTGA. The CDR3 reads CASSLNQRGSTDTQYF. The CDR3 DNA reads TGTGCCAGCAGCTTAAATCAGCGGGGGAGCACAGATACGCAGTATTTT.

The chain is built from TRBV6-6 and TRBJ2-7; D may be TRBD2 (5 bases). The CDR3 is 14 residues long. Trimming took off 7 bases at V and 1 base at J, with 14 bases between the two ends. CDR1 is MNHNY and CDR2 is SVGAGI in the germline V gene (reference sequence). In DNA form, the CDR3 reads TGTGCCAGCACCAGCCGGCGAGGGTCCTACGAGCAGTACTTC. Its translation is CASTSRRGSYEQYF.

The chain links TRBV12-3 or TRBV12-4 to TRBJ1-1, with 8 nucleotides matching TRBD1. V dropped 5 bases and J dropped 4; count of bases not matched to a gene: 6. The CDR3 totals 14 residues. The DNA for the CDR3 is TGTGCCAGCAGTCCACAGGGGGTAGGCACTGAAGCTTTCTTT. It specifies CASSPQGVGTEAFF.

This clonotype has only a few counts. This chain uses TRBV6-1 with TRBJ2-5, with a weak D call TRBD2 (5 bases). V was shortened by 4 bases and J by 5 bases, with 11 bases between the two germline ends. This CDR3 spans 13 amino acids. Germline V lookup: CDR1 MNHNS, CDR2 SASEGT. The CDR3 nucleotides read TGTGCCAGCAGTGCACGACTAACGGAGACCCAGTACTTC. Residues: CASSARLTETQYF.

The V and J genes are TRBV20-1 and TRBJ2-7; 11 nucleotides agree with TRBD2. The J call may be incorrect, as the DNA end agrees better with TRBJ2-5. CDR1 DFQATT and CDR2 SNEGSKA come from the germline V gene (reference sequence). There are 16 residues in the CDR3. The CDR3 spells CSARSWTSGYQETQYF. In DNA, the CDR3 is TGCAGTGCTAGATCATGGACTAGCGGGTACCAAGAGACCCAGTACTTC.

J is TRBJ1-6 and V is TRBV5-1; D might be TRBD1 (6 bases). This CDR3 contains 14 residues. The ends were cut back, 1 base at V and 8 bases at J, with 10 bases in the middle. Germline V gene lookup returns CDR1 SGHRS and CDR2 YFSETQ. CDR3 region: CASSLSGGDSPLHF. The CDR3 DNA reads as TGCGCCAGCAGCTTGTCTGGGGGCGATTCACCCCTCCACTTT.

This clonotype was counted ten times or more. The V and J genes are TRBV12-3 or TRBV12-4 and TRBJ2-7; TRBD1 matches at 8 bases. Trimming cost V 10 bases and J 6 bases; bases outside gene matches: 5. The CDR3 is made up of 11 amino acids. The CDR3 reads CAIRTGFEQYF. In DNA, the CDR3 is TGTGCCATCAGGACAGGGTTCGAGCAGTACTTC.

The gene calls are TRBV28 and TRBJ1-4, with D maybe TRBD1 (6 bases). Between the trimmed V and J ends, which lost 3 bases and 8 bases, there was a span of 13 bases. Per the germline V gene, CDR1 is MDHEN and CDR2 is SYDVKM. The CDR3 is 14 amino acids. Written as DNA, the CDR3 is TGTGCCAGCAGTTTGCAGGGGCGAGGCGAAAAACTGTTTTTT. It encodes CASSLQGRGEKLFF.

This clonotype has just a few counts. CDR3: CSVRKSGNEQFF. The CDR3 coding sequence is TGCAGCGTCCGAAAGTCCGGCAATGAGCAGTTCTTC. The rearrangement links TRBV29-1 to TRBJ2-1; the D is unclear. V dropped 6 bases and J dropped 6 bases, with 12 bases sitting between them. The CDR3 sequence is 12 residues long. CDR1 and CDR2 from the germline V gene are SQVTM and ANQGSEA.

This clonotype was seen more than once but under ten times. This sequence joins TRBV4-2 and TRBJ2-7, with D possibly being TRBD1 or TRBD2 (5 bases each). There are 12 residues in the CDR3. Trimming took off 2 bases at V and 5 bases at J, with 7 bases between the two ends. CDR1 is LGHNA, CDR2 YNFKEQ, per germline. CDR3 bases: TGTGCCAGCAGCCAACTGGGGGACGAGCAGTACTTC. This gives the protein CASSQLGDEQYF.

This clonotype was seen more than once but under ten times. V gene TRBV5-1 combines with J gene TRBJ1-1; D is ambiguous. This CDR3 is built from 12 residues. The ends were cut back, 4 bases at V and 3 bases at J, with 7 bases in the middle. Looked up from germline, CDR1 is SGHRS and CDR2 is YFSETQ. CDR3 sequence reads: CASSDGYTEAFF. The CDR3 bases are TGCGCCAGCAGCGACGGGTACACTGAAGCTTTCTTT.

The chain carries TRBV20-1 and TRBJ2-1; 8 nucleotides align to TRBD2. Germline values: CDR1 DFQATT, CDR2 SNEGSKA (reference sequence). V dropped 1 base and J dropped 6; count of bases not matched to a gene: 5. The CDR3 totals 14 residues. The CDR3 sequence is CSARGGGLGNEQFF. The CDR3, as DNA: TGCAGTGCTAGAGGCGGGGGGCTAGGCAATGAGCAGTTCTTC.

The CDR3 DNA sequence: TGTGCCACCAGCAGAGCCACCGGGACAGGGGTTAATGAGCAGTTCTTC. It is translated as CATSRATGTGVNEQFF. The chain combines TRBV15 with TRBJ2-1; 10 bases match TRBD1. This CDR3 has 16 residues. V was clipped by 1 base and J by 7 bases; unmatched bases: 7. Germline V gene data show CDR1 as LNHNV and CDR2 as YYDKDF (reference sequence).

Regarding this clonotype: A much more abundant neighbour one base away suggests this may be a read error. The rearrangement uses TRBV12-3 or TRBV12-4 and TRBJ2-3; 8 nucleotides line up with TRBD1. The CDR3 has 15 residues. The junction had 9 bases not matched to a gene; V was cut back by 6 bases and J by 4 bases. CDR3: CASSGQGAKADTQYF. In DNA form, the CDR3 reads TGTGCCAGCAGCGGACAGGGTGCGAAAGCAGATACGCAGTATTTT.

CDR3 sequence (DNA): TGCAGCGTTGATTTCCCGCAGCGGGGGCAGAATGAGCAGTTCTTC. It is translated as CSVDFPQRGQNEQFF. The chain recombines TRBV29-1 with TRBJ2-1; 8 positions match TRBD2. V shed 3 bases, J shed 7 bases, and the junction held 11 bases outside the gene matches. CDR1 SQVTM and CDR2 ANQGSEA come from the germline V gene. The CDR3 extends over 15 amino acids.

This chain links TRBV24-1 with TRBJ2-1; no firm D call. This CDR3 is 15 amino acids long. The V end was cut by 1 base, the J end by 4 bases, with 10 bases between. Germline lookup yields CDR1 KGHDR and CDR2 SFDVKD. This CDR3 reads CATSDLMFQYNEQFF. CDR3 bases: TGTGCCACCAGTGATTTAATGTTCCAGTACAATGAGCAGTTCTTC.

This clonotype was observed many times. The rearrangement links TRBV3-1 to TRBJ2-7; TRBD2 is a possible D gene (5 bases). The CDR3 totals 12 residues. V gave up 3 bases and J gave up 3 bases, with 6 bases separating them. The germline CDR1 and CDR2 sequences are LGHDT and YNNKEL (reference sequence). In nucleotides, the CDR3 is TGTGCCAGCAGCCAGGGAGTCTACGAGCAGTACTTC. Its protein is CASSQGVYEQYF.

This clonotype was seen repeatedly, ten times or more. The CDR3 is CSAAPGQASSPLHF. The CDR3 nucleotides are TGCAGTGCTGCGCCGGGACAGGCAAGTTCACCCCTCCACTTT. The V call is TRBV20-1, the J call TRBJ1-6; 8 bases fit TRBD1. V gave up 5 bases and J gave up 9 bases; unmatched junction bases: 9. CDR1 and CDR2 (germline): DFQATT, SNEGSKA (reference sequence). CDR3 length: 14 residues.

This clonotype came up a few times. V gene TRBV12-3 or TRBV12-4 combines with J gene TRBJ1-1; possibly TRBD1 for D (5 bases). This CDR3 contains 14 residues. The germline V and J ends were trimmed by 4 bases and 1 base, with 10 bases remaining between them. The CDR3 protein is CASSYLTENTEAFF. CDR3 in DNA: TGTGCCAGCAGTTACTTGACAGAGAACACTGAAGCTTTCTTT.

The chain couples TRBV4-1 to TRBJ1-5; D is ambiguous. CDR1 is MGHRA and CDR2 is YSYEKL in the germline V gene. This CDR3 has 15 amino acids. With 6 bases removed from V and 1 base from J, the gap between germline ends came to 13 bases. CDR3: CASRDGARSNQPQHF. CDR3 DNA: TGCGCCAGCAGGGACGGAGCCAGAAGCAATCAGCCCCAGCATTTT.

With respect to this clonotype: This may arise from a read error, as a much more abundant clone is one base away. The rearrangement uses TRBV4-1 and TRBJ1-1, with D perhaps TRBD1 (5 bases). Trimming took off 0 bases at V and 5 bases at J, with 13 bases between the two ends. This CDR3 region has 15 residues. Germline-derived CDR1 and CDR2 are MGHRA and YSYEKL. CDR3 loop: CASSQEWAGRTEAFF. CDR3 nucleotide sequence: TGCGCCAGCAGCCAAGAGTGGGCAGGGAGGACTGAAGCTTTCTTT.